A single T cell receptor (beta chain) is shown here with its context. The sample belongs to a study of T cells in tumors after PD-1 blockade. Measured with immunoSEQ multiplex PCR; TCRdb has only the in-frame clones, and not every one. The sample records some 43,000 clones, about 84% being singletons. Trimming left V 2 bases short and J 0 bases short, with 13 bases between. The CDR3 is 16 residues long. Germline V gene data show CDR1 as SGHTA and CDR2 as FQGNSA. The input for sequencing was PBMCs, taken before anti-PD-1 treatment. The sequence came from a human donor with basal cell carcinoma. This chain joins TRBV7-2 and TRBJ1-1; no definite D call. In DNA form, the CDR3 reads TGTGCCAGCAGCTTAAATTTGGGCGTGATGAACACTGAAGCTTTCTTT. It codes for CASSLNLGVMNTEAFF.